This T cell receptor (beta chain) derives from a study of shared clonotypes between healthy human individuals. Overall study context: Aged 18 to 49, the donors were two women and a few men. Study observations and caveats: A handful of donors had roughly 5% of their naive CD4 clonotypes in common. Generally, naive subsets (rather than memory subsets) showed larger estimated richness.

Source study methods: For the immunoSEQ data, sequences were junction-only without quality scores, so filtering differed. Measured with immunoSEQ multiplex PCR; TCRdb has only the in-frame clones, and not every one. The V and J calls and clone size are taken from that table; D and trimming were inferred from the DNA. The sample consists of roughly 2.6 million clones, over 85% of them appearing once. The CDR3 runs 15 residues. Germline V gene sequence: CDR1 SEHNR, CDR2 FQNEAQ (reference sequence). V was clipped by 1 base and J by 4 bases, with 11 bases between them. About this clone itself: The antigen is unknown. At the DNA level, this CDR3 is encoded by other sequences in the same sample as well.

Sequenced: naive CD4+ T cells sorted from blood. Stated subset: CD45RA+ positively selected. This rearrangement joins TRBV7-9 to TRBJ2-1; D may be TRBD1 (6 bases). This clonotype was sampled from a man between 18 and 35 years old in good health. CDR3 in DNA: TGTGCCAGCAGCTTAGGCAGGGGCCCATACAATGAGCAGTTCTTC. Protein: CASSLGRGPYNEQFF.